This TCR beta chain was recorded in a study of radiotherapy plus CTLA-4 blockade in lung cancer. Some clones are missing from TCRdb's copy, which holds only in-frame ones; the method was immunoSEQ multiplex PCR. The sample shows 30,000 to 40,000 clones, under 85% of them seen only once. The V end was cut by 4 bases, the J end by 3 bases, with 10 bases between. Germline V gene lookup returns CDR1 SGHAT and CDR2 FQNNGV. The CDR3 length is 13 residues. Study results and limitations: Increased serum interferon-beta after radiation also reportedly predicted response strongly.

Concerning this clone itself: Its antigen is as yet unknown.

The specimen was peripheral blood, collected from a patient treated with radiotherapy plus ipilimumab. The J gene is TRBJ2-7, the V gene TRBV11-2, with no clear D. This TCR was sampled from a human donor with non-small cell lung cancer that progressed on radiotherapy plus ipilimumab. CDR3 protein: CASSSGVIYEQYF. For the CDR3, the DNA is TGTGCCAGCAGCTCAGGAGTGATCTACGAGCAGTACTTC.